This TCR beta chain stems from a study of metastatic and nonmetastatic thyroid tumors. This CDR3 is built from 15 residues. Germline CDR1 and CDR2: GTSNPN and SVGIG (reference sequence). Notes on this clone: Possible read error: a much larger clone is one base away.

Treatment of any kind had been given to no patient before thyroid surgery. TCRdb used MiXCR to call clones anew from the PCR reads. The sample consists of 25,000 to 40,000 clones, around 7.4% of them appearing once. J is TRBJ2-1 and V is TRBV30, with a possible D match to TRBD2 (6 bases). This clonotype was obtained from a female donor with papillary thyroid cancer or a benign thyroid nodule (not recorded which). Some clones in this sample may be carry-over from other donors' samples. Input material: blood. The DNA for the CDR3 is TGTGTCTGGGTCATCGGTGCGGCCGGGGGCAATGAGCAGTTCTTC. It codes for CVWVIGAAGGNEQFF.